Below, one TCR beta chain is given with its context. The sample belongs to a study of sequential checkpoint blockade in melanoma. Study summary: Arm A got nivolumab then ipilimumab; arm B the reverse, 1:1. Maintenance nivolumab came after either treatment sequence.

The length of the CDR3 is 13 residues. The V and J ends lost 8 bases and 1 base respectively, with 10 bases between them. CDR1 and CDR2 from the germline V gene are SGHAT and FQNNGV. Documented treatment: randomized to nivolumab then ipilimumab (arm A) or the reverse (arm B). DNA-damaging chemotherapy had not been given to any patient beforehand. PBMC sorting kept live CD3+CD8+ cells without CD19 or CD56. Using immunoSEQ multiplex PCR, the repertoire was profiled, and TCRdb retains in-frame clones only, with some absent. The sample has tens of thousands of clones, 65% to 75% seen once. This sequence was found in a human donor with melanoma. This rearrangement joins TRBV11-2 to TRBJ2-3; a possible D gene is TRBD2 (6 bases). The source was CD8+ T cells sorted from blood (inferred from file names), collected from a patient given nivolumab and ipilimumab in sequence. The CDR3 loop is CASLRGGTDTQYF. As DNA, the CDR3 is TGTGCCAGCCTCCGCGGGGGCACAGATACGCAGTATTTT.